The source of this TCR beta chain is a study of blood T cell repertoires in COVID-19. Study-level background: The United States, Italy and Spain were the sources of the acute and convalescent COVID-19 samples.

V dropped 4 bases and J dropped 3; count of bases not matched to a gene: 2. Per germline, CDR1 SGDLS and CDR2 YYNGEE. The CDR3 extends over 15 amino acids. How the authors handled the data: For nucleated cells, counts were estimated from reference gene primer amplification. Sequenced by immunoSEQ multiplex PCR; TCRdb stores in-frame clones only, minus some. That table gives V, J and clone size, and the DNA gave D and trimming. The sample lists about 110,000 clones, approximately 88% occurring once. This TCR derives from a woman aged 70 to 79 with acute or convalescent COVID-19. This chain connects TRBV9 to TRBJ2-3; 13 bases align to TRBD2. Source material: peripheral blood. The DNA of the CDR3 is TGTGCCAGCAGCCGACTAGCGGGGGGAACAGATACGCAGTATTTT. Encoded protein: CASSRLAGGTDTQYF.